This T cell receptor (beta chain) comes out of a study of molecular identifiers for immune sequencing clone quantification. General observations from the study: Jurkat TCR RNA spiked in from one cell (amid more than 850,000 naive cells) was reportedly detectable. Identical TCR molecules sharing a barcode could underestimate highly expanded clone sizes.

Comments on this clonotype: The antigen remains unidentified.

Naive CD8 T cells were sorted, and the gate applied was CD8+CD4-CCR7+CD45RA+. TCRdb independently ran MiXCR on the PCR reads; one entry per CDR3 protein. The sample holds about 500,000 distinct CDR3 sequences; about a fifth are singletons and the top ten take approximately 0.84%. Trimming at V came to 7 bases and at J to 6 bases, leaving 12 bases not matched to a gene. This CDR3 contains 15 residues. V usage is TRBV12-3 or TRBV12-4 and J usage is TRBJ2-3; 8 bases match TRBD2. The sequence came from a human donor in good health. Some libraries in this study had Jurkat cell RNA spiked in. Sequenced sample: naive CD8+ T cells from blood, with Jurkat cell RNA spiked in. The subset was: FACS-sorted CD8+CD4-CCR7+CD45RA+ naive T cells. CDR3 bases: TGTGCCAGCACCCTCGGGGGGGGGAGGACTGATACGCAGTATTTT. It encodes CASTLGGGRTDTQYF.